The 25 T cell receptor beta chains given below trace back to one sample, sequenced in a study of post-analysis software for immune sequencing data. Study findings and constraints: Included in a set of four or five TRBV segments more frequent in patients than controls were TRBV5-6, TRBV5-1 and TRBV20-1.

Their recognized antigens are unknown. Built from TCR beta cDNA, the libraries had unique molecular identifiers in them. A single record per CDR3 protein comes from TCRdb applying MiXCR to the PCR reads. This table has roughly 580,000 distinct CDR3 sequences, roughly two fifths appearing once. The sequencing input was blood. These receptor sequences come from a girl under 18 with multiple sclerosis.

V and J are TRBV5-1 and TRBJ1-2; 8 bases agree with TRBD1. Germline CDR1 reads SGHRS; CDR2 reads YFSETQ. V trimming: 3 bases; J trimming: 2 bases; junction bases outside the gene matches: 6. The CDR3 is made up of 15 amino acids. This CDR3 is CASSSGWTGNYGYTF. DNA for the CDR3: TGCGCCAGCAGCTCGGGCTGGACAGGGAACTATGGCTACACCTTC.

The chain recombines TRBV27 with TRBJ1-1; no clear D gene. V lost 5 bases and J 8 bases, leaving 12 bases between the germline ends. This CDR3 comprises 12 residues. CDR1 is MNHEY, CDR2 SMNVEV, per germline (reference sequence). The CDR3 nucleotides read TGTGCCAGCAGTACCTCCCTGAAGGAAGCTTTCTTT. Translation: CASSTSLKEAFF.

This clonotype was observed once. V and J are TRBV6-2 or TRBV6-3 and TRBJ1-6; D perhaps matches TRBD1 (6 bases). V shed 0 bases and J shed 3 bases, with 18 bases lying between them. The CDR3 is 19 residues long. Looked up from germline, CDR1 is MNHEY and CDR2 is SVGEGT. The CDR3 is CASSYSRTQGQLYNSPLHF. In nucleotides, the CDR3 is TGTGCCAGCAGTTACTCGAGAACTCAGGGGCAACTCTATAATTCACCCCTCCACTTT.

This clonotype was seen more than once but under ten times. The chain combines TRBV29-1 with TRBJ1-1, with D unresolved. Trimming stripped 7 bases from V and 12 bases from J, with 15 bases between. The CDR3 covers 10 residues. Germline V gene sequence: CDR1 SQVTM, CDR2 ANQGSEA. The CDR3 nucleotides are TGCAGCGCTGGACGGGCTCGGTCTTTCTTT. Residues: CSAGRARSFF.

The rearrangement uses TRBV12-3 or TRBV12-4 and TRBJ2-7, with 9 bases fitting TRBD1. The CDR3 runs to 14 residues. Unmatched junction bases numbered 10, after V lost 8 bases and J lost 5 bases. The CDR3 DNA sequence: TGTGCCAGCTGCAATAGGGACAGGGATCACGAGCAGTACTTC. Protein sequence: CASCNRDRDHEQYF.

This clonotype has a handful of counts. This sequence joins TRBV12-3 or TRBV12-4 and TRBJ2-7, with TRBD1 as a possible D gene (6 bases). This CDR3 has 14 residues. V lost 7 bases and J lost 0, with 13 bases in between. The CDR3 spells CASTEGGFSYEQYF. In nucleotides, the CDR3 is TGTGCCAGCACCGAAGGGGGTTTCTCCTACGAGCAGTACTTC.

V is TRBV5-1 and J is TRBJ2-7; D perhaps matches TRBD2 (6 bases). The DNA end lines up better with TRBJ2-5; the J call may be wrong. The CDR3 has 16 amino acids. Germline lookup yields CDR1 SGHRS and CDR2 YFSETQ. In nucleotides, the CDR3 is TGCGCCAGCAGTTGGGGGGAGCGTAACGTCCAAGAGACCCAGTACTTC. This sequence encodes CASSWGERNVQETQYF.

The chain is built from TRBV7-8 and TRBJ2-4, with D perhaps matching TRBD1 (5 bases). In germline, CDR1 is SGHVS, CDR2 FQNEAQ. The CDR3 length is 15 residues. V lost 4 bases and J 2 bases, leaving 12 bases between the germline ends. This chain's CDR3 is CASSYRQISKNIQYF. The CDR3, as DNA: TGTGCCAGCAGCTATCGACAGATCTCCAAAAACATTCAGTACTTC.

The V call is TRBV19, the J call TRBJ2-1, with 14 bases aligning to TRBD2. This CDR3 spans 20 amino acids. From germline, CDR1 is LNHDA and CDR2 SQIVND (reference sequence). Unmatched junction bases numbered 12, after V lost 5 bases and J lost 0 bases. The CDR3 region is CASSDPLGLAGVSSYNEQFF. DNA of the CDR3: TGTGCCAGTAGTGACCCTTTGGGACTAGCGGGAGTCTCCTCCTACAATGAGCAGTTCTTC. Supplemented by reference TRBV19 and TRBJ2-1, the full variable domain reads DGGITQSPKYLFRKEGQNVTLSCEQNLNHDAMYWYRQDPGQGLRLIYYSQIVNDFQKGDIAEGYSVSREKKESFPLTVTSAQKNPTAFYLCASSDPLGLAGVSSYNEQFFGPGTRLTVL.

The chain links TRBV12-3 or TRBV12-4 to TRBJ2-5, with D unresolved. The DNA end is a closer match to TRBJ2-7, so the J assignment may be wrong. CDR3 length equals 14 residues. This CDR3 reads CASRRRTESHEQYF. For the CDR3, the DNA is TGTGCCAGCAGGCGTAGGACGGAATCTCACGAGCAGTACTTC.

The V gene is TRBV2, the J gene TRBJ2-7, with 8 bases identical to TRBD1. Per germline, CDR1 SNHLY and CDR2 FYNNEI. This CDR3 has 13 amino acids. The ends lost 7 bases at V and 2 bases at J; junction bases unmatched: 4. The CDR3 reads CASKSTGAYEQYF. CDR3 DNA sequence: TGTGCCAGCAAATCGACAGGGGCCTACGAGCAGTACTTC.

The chain uses TRBV7-3 and TRBJ1-2; 7 bases map to TRBD1. Losses at the gene ends were 5 bases for V and 5 bases for J; bases not matched to a gene: 14. This CDR3 has 16 residues. In germline, CDR1 is SGHTA, CDR2 FQGTGA. The CDR3 DNA follows: TGTGCCAGCAGCCCTACCCCCAGAGGACAGGTTTATGGCTACACCTTC. It translates to CASSPTPRGQVYGYTF.

In nucleotides, the CDR3 is TGCGCCAGCAGTCGGGACAGGCGCTCAATGAACACTGAAGCTTTCTTT. This codes for CASSRDRRSMNTEAFF. V usage is TRBV5-1 and J usage is TRBJ1-1; 8 nucleotides align to TRBD1. Per germline, CDR1 SGHRS and CDR2 YFSETQ. Trimming removed 5 bases from V and 0 bases from J; junction bases left unmatched: 9. The CDR3 loop spans 16 amino acids.

This clonotype was counted a few times. The chain is built from TRBV7-9 and TRBJ2-1; D remains unclear. The CDR3 runs to 13 residues. V shed 1 base and J shed 7 bases, with 8 bases lying between them. Looked up from germline, CDR1 is SEHNR and CDR2 is FQNEAQ (reference sequence). The CDR3 reads CASSLVPGNEQFF. CDR3 nucleotide sequence: TGTGCCAGCAGCTTAGTCCCCGGGAATGAGCAGTTCTTC.

The chain is built from TRBV5-6 and TRBJ2-5, with D perhaps TRBD2 (5 bases). Gene TRBJ2-7 matches the end of the DNA better, so the J call may be wrong. Germline assignment: CDR1 SGHDT and CDR2 YYEEEE. CDR3 size: 17 residues. In DNA, the CDR3 is TGTGCCAGCAGCTTGCCCTCGTCGGCTAGCCTCCCCTACGAGCAGTACTTC. Translation gives CASSLPSSASLPYEQYF.

The chain combines TRBV12-3 or TRBV12-4 with TRBJ1-4; D is unresolved. V gave up 3 bases and J gave up 12 bases, with 11 bases separating them. This CDR3 contains 12 residues. The DNA of the CDR3 is TGTGCCAGCAGTTTGGGAAGGCCGGAACTGTTTTTT. It translates to CASSLGRPELFF.

The chain employs TRBV5-1 and TRBJ2-2, with a tentative D call TRBD2 (6 bases). The CDR3 spans 16 residues. Trimming shortened V by 4 bases and J by 4 bases, and 17 bases separated the two germline ends. Germline values: CDR1 SGHRS, CDR2 YFSETQ. CDR3 sequence (DNA): TGCGCCAGCAGCCCTACCGGGAGCCCGCCCACCGGGGAGCTGTTTTTT. It encodes CASSPTGSPPTGELFF.

This clonotype has just a few counts. The CDR3 here is CASSDEEGSNQPQHF. Here the CDR3 DNA reads TGTGCCAGCAGTGATGAAGAGGGGTCGAACCAGCCCCAGCATTTT. The chain carries TRBV6-1 and TRBJ1-5, with D perhaps matching TRBD1 (5 bases). In germline, CDR1 is MNHNS, CDR2 SASEGT. CDR3 size: 15 residues. V lost 3 bases to trimming and J lost 7 bases, with 16 bases between them.

This clonotype has just a few counts. The chain carries TRBV9 and TRBJ2-5; D is perhaps TRBD2 (7 bases). This CDR3 has 15 residues. Germline CDR1 reads SGDLS; CDR2 reads YYNGEE. Trimming stripped 0 bases from V and 3 bases from J, with 12 bases between. The CDR3 protein is CASSVVWGGEETQYF. As DNA, the CDR3 is TGTGCCAGCAGCGTAGTATGGGGGGGCGAAGAGACCCAGTACTTC.

This clonotype was seen only a few times. The chain links TRBV20-1 to TRBJ2-3; D is perhaps TRBD2 (6 bases). Trimming shortened V by 2 bases and J by 3 bases, and 12 bases separated the two germline ends. Per germline, CDR1 DFQATT and CDR2 SNEGSKA (reference sequence). This CDR3 is built from 14 residues. CDR3 sequence: CSARSRGGTDTQYF. CDR3 in DNA: TGCAGTGCTAGAAGTAGGGGAGGAACAGATACGCAGTATTTT.

This sequence joins TRBV18 and TRBJ1-6; TRBD1 matches at 8 bases. The CDR3 runs 21 residues. The germline V gene encodes CDR1 KGHSH and CDR2 LQKENI. After removal of 5 bases from V and 1 base from J, the junction contained 19 bases not matched to a gene. Written as DNA, the CDR3 is TGTGCCAGCTCAATCCGTTCAGGGGGCAACAATCGATTTTCCTATAATTCACCCCTCCACTTT. This translates into CASSIRSGGNNRFSYNSPLHF.

This clonotype was counted a single time. The chain is built from TRBV4-1 and TRBJ2-1, with 7 bases fitting TRBD1. V dropped 1 base and J dropped 4; count of bases not matched to a gene: 10. The CDR3 covers 17 residues. Germline CDR1 and CDR2: MGHRA and YSYEKL. Written as DNA, the CDR3 is TGCGCCAGCAGCCAAGGGTTGGGCAGGGGGAGATACAATGAGCAGTTCTTC. The encoded protein is CASSQGLGRGRYNEQFF.

J is TRBJ1-1 and V is TRBV30; D ambiguous. This CDR3 is 12 amino acids long. Germline V gene data show CDR1 as GTSNPN and CDR2 as SVGIG (reference sequence). The CDR3 sequence is CATTKGVTEAFF. The CDR3 nucleotides are TGTGCAACAACCAAGGGAGTCACTGAAGCTTTCTTT.

The V and J genes are TRBV27 and TRBJ1-2; the match to TRBD1 covers 9 bases. Germline-derived CDR1 and CDR2 are MNHEY and SMNVEV (reference sequence). The CDR3 is 15 residues long. With V trimmed by 5 bases and J by 4 bases, 8 bases remained unmatched. The CDR3 spells CASSPPTGQGYGYTF. CDR3 nucleotide sequence: TGTGCCAGCAGTCCACCAACGGGACAGGGCTATGGCTACACCTTC.

The V call is TRBV20-1, the J call TRBJ2-3, with a possible D match to TRBD1 (5 bases). Trimming removed 0 bases at V and 3 bases at J, with 10 bases between. The germline gives CDR1 DFQATT, CDR2 SNEGSKA (reference sequence). The CDR3 has 14 amino acids. In DNA form, the CDR3 reads TGCAGTGCTAGAGAAAGGGGCGCGACAGATACGCAGTATTTT. It yields the protein CSARERGATDTQYF.